The source of this T cell receptor (beta chain) is a study of T cell clonotyping in hematopoietic cell transplantation. Details on this clone: The antigen remains undetermined.

Looked up from germline, CDR1 is LGHNA and CDR2 is YNFKEQ. Trimming stripped 1 base from V and 4 bases from J, with 7 bases between. CDR3 length: 14 residues. Time point described: recipient sample about 28 days before transplant, after cytoreduction. Blood collection times were about day -28 and days 30, 100, 180 posttransplant. The protocol was immunoSEQ multiplex PCR, while the TCRdb copy is restricted to in-frame clones and leaves out a portion. The sample yields fewer than 100,000 clones, 96% seen once. Study-wide results and caveats: Broader posttransplant TCR repertoire diversity was predicted by graft donor and pretransplant recipient Inverse Simpson Index values. After transplant, recipient diversity fell while pathologically expanded clonotypes grew through day 180. CD4 and CD8 repertoire contributions could not be separated without sorting.

Sequences were derived from peripheral blood mononuclear cells, sampled before stem cell transplant. The TCR comes from a woman between 45 and 65 years old with acute myeloid leukemia. Some clones in this sample may be carry-over from other donors' samples. The V and J genes are TRBV4-2 and TRBJ2-2; D not certain. The DNA for the CDR3 is TGTGCCAGCAGCCAAGCGAGAGGCACCGGGGAGCTGTTTTTT. Translated, it gives CASSQARGTGELFF.